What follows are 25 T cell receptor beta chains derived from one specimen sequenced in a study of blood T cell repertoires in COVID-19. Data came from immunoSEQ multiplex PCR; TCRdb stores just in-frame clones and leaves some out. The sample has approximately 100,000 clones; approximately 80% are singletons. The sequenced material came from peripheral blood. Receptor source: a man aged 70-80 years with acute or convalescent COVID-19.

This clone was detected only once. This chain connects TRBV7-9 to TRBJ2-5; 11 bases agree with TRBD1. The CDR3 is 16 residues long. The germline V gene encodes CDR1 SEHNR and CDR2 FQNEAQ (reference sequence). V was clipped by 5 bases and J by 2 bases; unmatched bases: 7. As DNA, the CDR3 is TGTGCCAGCAGCCTAGAAGGACAGGGGGCGCAAGAGACCCAGTACTTC. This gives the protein CASSLEGQGAQETQYF.

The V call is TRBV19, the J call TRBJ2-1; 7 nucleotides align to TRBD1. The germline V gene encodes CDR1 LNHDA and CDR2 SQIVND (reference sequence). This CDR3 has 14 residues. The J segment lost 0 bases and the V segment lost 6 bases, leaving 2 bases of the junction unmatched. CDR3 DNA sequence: TGTGCCAGTAGGGACAGGAGCTCCTACAATGAGCAGTTCTTC. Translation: CASRDRSSYNEQFF. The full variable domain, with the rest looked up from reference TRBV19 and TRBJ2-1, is DGGITQSPKYLFRKEGQNVTLSCEQNLNHDAMYWYRQDPGQGLRLIYYSQIVNDFQKGDIAEGYSVSREKKESFPLTVTSAQKNPTAFYLCASRDRSSYNEQFFGPGTRLTVL.

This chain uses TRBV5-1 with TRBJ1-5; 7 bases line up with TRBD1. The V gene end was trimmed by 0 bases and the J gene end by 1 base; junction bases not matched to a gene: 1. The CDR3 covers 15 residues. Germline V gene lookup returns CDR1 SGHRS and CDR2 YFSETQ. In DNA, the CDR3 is TGCGCCAGCAGCTTGGAAGGGGGCAGCAATCAGCCCCAGCATTTT. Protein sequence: CASSLEGGSNQPQHF.

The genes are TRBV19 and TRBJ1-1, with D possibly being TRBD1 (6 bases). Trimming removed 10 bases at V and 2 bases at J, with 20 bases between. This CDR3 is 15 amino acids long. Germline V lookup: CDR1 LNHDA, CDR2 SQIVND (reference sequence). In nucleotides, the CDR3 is TGTGCCACCAAAGAGTGGACAGATAGTAACACTGAAGCTTTCTTT. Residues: CATKEWTDSNTEAFF.

The CDR3 coding sequence is TGTGCCACGGGTAGCGGATACACAGATACGCAGTATTTT. It encodes CATGSGYTDTQYF. The chain joins TRBV15 to TRBJ2-3; TRBD2 might be the D (6 bases). The CDR3 runs 13 residues. V lost 9 bases and J 2 bases, leaving 12 bases between the germline ends. Germline values: CDR1 LNHNV, CDR2 YYDKDF (reference sequence).

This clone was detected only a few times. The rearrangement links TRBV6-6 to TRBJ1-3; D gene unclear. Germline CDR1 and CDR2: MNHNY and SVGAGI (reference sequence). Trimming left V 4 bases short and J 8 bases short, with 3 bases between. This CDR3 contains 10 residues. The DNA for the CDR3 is TGTGCCAGCAGTTCAGACACCATATATTTT. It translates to CASSSDTIYF.

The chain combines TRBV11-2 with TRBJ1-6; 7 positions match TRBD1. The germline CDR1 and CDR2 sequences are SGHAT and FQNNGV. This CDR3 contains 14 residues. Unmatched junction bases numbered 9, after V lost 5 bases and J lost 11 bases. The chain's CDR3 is CASSTRTGGTPLHF. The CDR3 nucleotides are TGTGCCAGCAGCACAAGGACAGGTGGAACACCCCTCCACTTT.

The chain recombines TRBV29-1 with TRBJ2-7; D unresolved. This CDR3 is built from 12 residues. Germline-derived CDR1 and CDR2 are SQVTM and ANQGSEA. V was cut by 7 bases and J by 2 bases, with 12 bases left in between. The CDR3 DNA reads TGCAGCGCGACCCGCGAGACCTACGAGCAGTACTTC. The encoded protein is CSATRETYEQYF.

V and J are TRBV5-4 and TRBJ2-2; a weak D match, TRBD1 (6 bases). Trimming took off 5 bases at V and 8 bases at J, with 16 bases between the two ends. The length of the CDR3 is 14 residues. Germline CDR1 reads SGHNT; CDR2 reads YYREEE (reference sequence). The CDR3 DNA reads TGTGCCAGCAGTATCCGGGACAAACGAGGGGAGCTGTTTTTT. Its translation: CASSIRDKRGELFF.

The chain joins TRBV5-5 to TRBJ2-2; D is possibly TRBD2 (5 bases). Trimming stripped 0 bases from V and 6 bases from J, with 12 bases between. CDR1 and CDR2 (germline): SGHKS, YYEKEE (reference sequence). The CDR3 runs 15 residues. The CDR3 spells CASSLAPGEPGELFF. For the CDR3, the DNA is TGTGCCAGCAGCTTGGCTCCTGGGGAGCCCGGGGAGCTGTTTTTT.

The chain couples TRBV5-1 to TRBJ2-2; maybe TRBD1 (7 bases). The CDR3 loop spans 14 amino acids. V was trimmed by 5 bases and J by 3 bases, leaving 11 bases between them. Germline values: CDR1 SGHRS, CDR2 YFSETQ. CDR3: CASSAGQHTGELFF. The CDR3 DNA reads TGCGCCAGCAGTGCGGGACAGCACACCGGGGAGCTGTTTTTT.

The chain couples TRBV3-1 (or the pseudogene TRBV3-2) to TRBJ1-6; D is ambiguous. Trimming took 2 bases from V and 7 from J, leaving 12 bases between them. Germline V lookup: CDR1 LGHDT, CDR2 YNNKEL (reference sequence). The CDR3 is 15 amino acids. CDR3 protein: CASSQSRGINSPLHF. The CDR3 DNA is TGTGCCAGCAGCCAATCCCGGGGAATAAATTCACCCCTCCACTTT.

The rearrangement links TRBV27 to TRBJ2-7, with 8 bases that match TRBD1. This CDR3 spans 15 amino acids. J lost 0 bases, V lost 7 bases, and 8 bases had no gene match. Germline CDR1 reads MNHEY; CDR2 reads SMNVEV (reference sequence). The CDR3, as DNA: TGTGCCAGCACTCGGCCCAGGGGGCCCTCCTACGAGCAGTACTTC. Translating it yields CASTRPRGPSYEQYF.

CDR3 bases: TGTGCCAGCAAGCGGGATCCTAGCACAGATACGCAGTATTTT. Translated, it gives CASKRDPSTDTQYF. The chain joins TRBV6-5 to TRBJ2-3; 7 nucleotides match TRBD2. V was clipped by 7 bases and J by 0 bases; unmatched bases: 4. Germline-derived CDR1 and CDR2 are MNHEY and SVGAGI. The CDR3 contains 14 residues.

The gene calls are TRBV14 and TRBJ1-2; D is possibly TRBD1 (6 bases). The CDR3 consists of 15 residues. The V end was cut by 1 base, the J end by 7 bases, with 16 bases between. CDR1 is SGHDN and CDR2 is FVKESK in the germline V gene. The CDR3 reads CASSQARGAGVGYTF. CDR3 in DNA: TGTGCCAGCAGCCAAGCCCGAGGGGCAGGGGTTGGCTACACCTTC.

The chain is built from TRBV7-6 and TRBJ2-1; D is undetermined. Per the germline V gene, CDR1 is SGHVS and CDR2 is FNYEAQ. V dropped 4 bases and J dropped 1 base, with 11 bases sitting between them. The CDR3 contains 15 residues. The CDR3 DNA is TGTGCCAGCAGCTCCTCCCCCTTTTCCTACAATGAGCAGTTCTTC. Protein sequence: CASSSSPFSYNEQFF. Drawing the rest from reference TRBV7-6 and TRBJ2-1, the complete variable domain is GAGVSQSPRYKVTKRGQDVALRCDPISGHVSLYWYRQALGQGPEFLTYFNYEAQQDKSGLPNDRFSAERPEGSISTLTIQRTEQRDSAMYRCASSSSPFSYNEQFFGPGTRLTVL.

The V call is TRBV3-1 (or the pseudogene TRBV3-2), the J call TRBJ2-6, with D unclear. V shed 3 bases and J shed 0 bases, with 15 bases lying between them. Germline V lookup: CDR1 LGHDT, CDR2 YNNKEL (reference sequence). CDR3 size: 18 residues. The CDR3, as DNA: TGTGCCAGCAGCCACCGGCTCAGGCGATACTCTGGGGCCAACGTCCTGACTTTC. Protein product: CASSHRLRRYSGANVLTF.

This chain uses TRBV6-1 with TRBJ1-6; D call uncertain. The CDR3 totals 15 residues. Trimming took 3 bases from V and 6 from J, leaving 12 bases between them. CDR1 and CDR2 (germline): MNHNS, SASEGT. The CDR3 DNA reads TGTGCCAGCAGTGATCTAATGAGGAGTAATTCACCCCTCCACTTT. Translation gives CASSDLMRSNSPLHF.

The CDR3 sequence: CASSVEVSQGAGYGYTF. DNA of the CDR3: TGTGCCAGCAGCGTAGAAGTTTCCCAGGGGGCTGGGTATGGCTACACCTTC. The chain recombines TRBV9 with TRBJ1-2; 8 bases are a match to TRBD1. Germline CDR1 is SGDLS and CDR2 is YYNGEE. V lost 0 bases and J lost 5; bases outside the gene matches: 12. The CDR3 extends over 17 amino acids.

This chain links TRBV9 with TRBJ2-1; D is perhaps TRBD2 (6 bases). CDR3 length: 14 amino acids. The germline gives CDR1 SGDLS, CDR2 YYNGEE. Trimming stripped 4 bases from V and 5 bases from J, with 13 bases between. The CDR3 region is CASSSWGDNNEQFF. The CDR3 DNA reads TGTGCCAGCAGCAGCTGGGGGGATAACAATGAGCAGTTCTTC.

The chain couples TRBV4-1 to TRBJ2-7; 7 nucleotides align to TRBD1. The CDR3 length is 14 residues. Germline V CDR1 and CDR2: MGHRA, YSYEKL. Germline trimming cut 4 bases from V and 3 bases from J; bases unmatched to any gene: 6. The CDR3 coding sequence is TGCGCCAGCAGCCCGGGACAGCAACTCTACGAGCAGTACTTC. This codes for CASSPGQQLYEQYF.

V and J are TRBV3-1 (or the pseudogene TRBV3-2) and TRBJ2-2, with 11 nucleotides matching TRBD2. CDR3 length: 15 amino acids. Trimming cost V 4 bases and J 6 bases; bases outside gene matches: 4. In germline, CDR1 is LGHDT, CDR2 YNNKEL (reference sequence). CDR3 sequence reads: CASSLSGGAAGELFF. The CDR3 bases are TGTGCCAGCAGCCTTAGCGGGGGGGCCGCCGGGGAGCTGTTTTTT.

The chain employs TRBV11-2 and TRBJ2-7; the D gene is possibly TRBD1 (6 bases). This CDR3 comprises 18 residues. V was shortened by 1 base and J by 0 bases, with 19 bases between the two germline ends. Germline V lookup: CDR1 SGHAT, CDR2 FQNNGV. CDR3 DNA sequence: TGTGCCAGCAGCTTAGCGAGGGGCTACAGGGATGCCTCCTACGAGCAGTACTTC. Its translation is CASSLARGYRDASYEQYF.

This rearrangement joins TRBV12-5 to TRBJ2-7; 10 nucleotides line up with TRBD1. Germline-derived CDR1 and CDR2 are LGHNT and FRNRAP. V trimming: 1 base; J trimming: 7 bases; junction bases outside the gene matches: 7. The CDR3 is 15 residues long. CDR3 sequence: CASGLGTGGNIEQYF. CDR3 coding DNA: TGTGCTAGTGGTTTGGGGACAGGGGGTAATATTGAGCAGTACTTC.

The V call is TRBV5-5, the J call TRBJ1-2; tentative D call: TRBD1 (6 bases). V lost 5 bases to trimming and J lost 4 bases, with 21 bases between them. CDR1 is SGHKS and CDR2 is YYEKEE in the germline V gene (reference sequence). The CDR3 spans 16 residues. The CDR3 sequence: CASSFDRLPAPYGYTF. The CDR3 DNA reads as TGTGCCAGCAGTTTCGACAGGCTTCCGGCCCCCTATGGCTACACCTTC.